What follows are 10 T cell receptor beta chains derived from one specimen sequenced in a study of identifying expanded T cells in peripheral blood (dated by TCRdb to about 2019). Libraries were constructed by the immunoSEQ multiplex PCR assay. TCRdb holds this immuneACCESS table with in-frame rearrangements only. Some clones are missing; in checked studies, unresolved V genes explain under half, and the rest has no known cause. For this sample the table gives 75,000 to 95,000 clones, of which 70% to 90% were detected only once. The top ten clonotypes cover less than 9.5% of the sample. Sample: blood. These receptors were collected from a person aged 18 to 75 in good health.

The chain recombines TRBV7-9 with TRBJ1-2; a weak D match, TRBD1 (5 bases). Germline lookup yields CDR1 SEHNR and CDR2 FQNEAQ (reference sequence). The CDR3 runs to 15 residues. Trimming took 5 bases from V and 1 from J, leaving 14 bases between them. CDR3 amino acids: CASSATGSLNYGYTF. In DNA, the CDR3 is TGTGCCAGCAGCGCTACAGGATCCCTTAACTATGGCTACACCTTC.

The chain combines TRBV27 with TRBJ2-5; D is unresolved. V gave up 6 bases and J gave up 2 bases, with 19 bases separating them. CDR1 MNHEY and CDR2 SMNVEV come from the germline V gene (reference sequence). There are 16 residues in the CDR3. The CDR3 spells CASRLNPLGSQETQYF. CDR3 in DNA: TGTGCCAGCAGACTTAATCCTCTCGGGTCTCAAGAGACCCAGTACTTC.

The V call is TRBV20-1, the J call TRBJ1-2; D uncertain. V gave up 6 bases and J gave up 4 bases, with 9 bases separating them. Germline assignment: CDR1 DFQATT and CDR2 SNEGSKA (reference sequence). This CDR3 comprises 11 residues. Here the CDR3 DNA reads TGCAGTGCGCCCAGCCTCTATGGCTACACCTTC. Translated: CSAPSLYGYTF.

The CDR3 sequence: CASSLRETGELFF. The CDR3 DNA reads TGCGCCAGCAGCTTGCGGGAGACAGGGGAGCTGTTTTTT. The rearrangement joins TRBV5-1 to TRBJ2-2; possible D gene TRBD2, 6 bases. The V gene's germline CDR1 is SGHRS and CDR2 YFSETQ. Trimming stripped 1 base from V and 8 bases from J, with 9 bases between. This CDR3 has 13 amino acids.

This clone is a singleton in its sample. The J gene is TRBJ1-2, the V gene TRBV5-4; D is possibly TRBD1 (6 bases). V was shortened by 5 bases and J by 5 bases, with 19 bases between the two germline ends. Germline V gives CDR1 SGHNT, CDR2 YYREEE (reference sequence). This CDR3 is 15 amino acids long. CDR3 residues: CASRRTGRGGYGYTF. The CDR3 bases are TGTGCCAGCAGGCGAACCGGAAGGGGGGGATATGGCTACACCTTC.

This clone was counted a single time. V and J are TRBV2 and TRBJ1-2; D gene unclear. Per germline, CDR1 SNHLY and CDR2 FYNNEI. Trimming left V 6 bases short and J 4 bases short, with 18 bases between. The CDR3 covers 15 residues. Here the CDR3 DNA reads TGTGCCAGCAGCTACACGGCGTCTAAGGGCTATGGCTACACCTTC. It translates to CASSYTASKGYGYTF.

The rearrangement uses TRBV5-6 and TRBJ1-1; D uncertain. Per germline, CDR1 SGHDT and CDR2 YYEEEE. CDR3 size: 14 residues. V lost 0 bases and J lost 0, with 6 bases in between. In DNA, the CDR3 is TGTGCCAGCAGCTTGGTACAGCTGAACACTGAAGCTTTCTTT. Translating it yields CASSLVQLNTEAFF. The variable domain in full, with the rest retrieved from reference TRBV5-6 and TRBJ1-1, is DAGVTQSPTHLIKTRGQQVTLRCSPKSGHDTVSWYQQALGQGPQFIFQYYEEEERQRGNFPDRFSGHQFPNYSSELNVNALLLGDSALYLCASSLVQLNTEAFFGQGTRLTVV.

The chain uses TRBV19 and TRBJ2-4; D is ambiguous. This CDR3 has 15 residues. With 6 bases removed from V and 0 bases from J, the gap between germline ends came to 12 bases. CDR1 is LNHDA, CDR2 SQIVND, per germline (reference sequence). The CDR3 sequence: CASSPGSLAKNIQYF. In nucleotides, the CDR3 is TGTGCCAGTAGCCCCGGGTCACTAGCCAAAAACATTCAGTACTTC.

V usage is TRBV14 and J usage is TRBJ1-2; no reliable D call. The length of the CDR3 is 16 residues. Germline V CDR1 and CDR2: SGHDN, FVKESK. V dropped 1 base and J dropped 0 bases, with 12 bases sitting between them. The CDR3 protein is CASSQGRRITNYGYTF. CDR3 nucleotides: TGTGCCAGCAGCCAAGGTAGAAGGATAACTAACTATGGCTACACCTTC.

This sequence joins TRBV19 and TRBJ1-5, with no clear D. V lost 1 base to trimming and J lost 0 bases, with 7 bases between them. Germline V CDR1 and CDR2: LNHDA, SQIVND (reference sequence). The CDR3 extends over 15 amino acids. The CDR3 nucleotides are TGTGCCAGTAGTATAGTCCACCATAGCAATCAGCCCCAGCATTTT. Translated, it gives CASSIVHHSNQPQHF.